The 8 T cell receptor beta chains presented below share a single source sample, sequenced in a study of response to subunit inactivated influenza vaccine. Each CDR3 protein is one row after TCRdb ran MiXCR on the RT-PCR reads. The repertoire holds about 610,000 distinct CDR3 sequences, around 13% seen once, with approximately 10% in the top ten. Sequences were derived from PBMCs from blood, sampled less than 13 days after vaccination. These receptors all come from a man aged 50 to 59 who received an inactivated influenza vaccine.

This clonotype was detected only a few times. The rearrangement joins TRBV6-2 or TRBV6-3 to TRBJ1-3, with 7 positions matching TRBD1. CDR3 length: 15 amino acids. The germline gives CDR1 MNHEY, CDR2 SVGEGT. The J segment lost 4 bases and the V segment lost 6 bases, leaving 9 bases of the junction unmatched. The CDR3 here is CASREPRGLGNTIYF. CDR3 nucleotide sequence: TGTGCCAGCAGAGAACCGAGGGGGCTCGGAAACACCATATATTTT.

This clonotype has ten or more counts. The J gene is TRBJ1-3, the V gene TRBV3-1; 8 bases are shared with TRBD1. The length of the CDR3 is 14 residues. Trimming at V came to 4 bases and at J to 4 bases, leaving 3 bases not matched to a gene. Per the germline V gene, CDR1 is LGHDT and CDR2 is YNNKEL (reference sequence). This CDR3 reads CASSRTGPGNTIYF. The CDR3 DNA sequence: TGTGCCAGCAGCCGGACAGGGCCAGGAAACACCATATATTTT.

This clonotype has more than one count but fewer than ten. This chain joins TRBV11-2 and TRBJ2-3; a weak D match, TRBD2 (7 bases). This CDR3 is built from 16 residues. V gave up 0 bases and J gave up 8 bases, with 18 bases separating them. The germline gives CDR1 SGHAT, CDR2 FQNNGV. CDR3 in amino acids: CASSLDGGGVGGTQYF. The CDR3 bases are TGTGCCAGCAGCTTAGATGGCGGGGGCGTAGGAGGTACGCAGTATTTT.

This clonotype was seen only a few times. V gene TRBV20-1 combines with J gene TRBJ2-5; 13 nucleotides line up with TRBD2. Unmatched junction bases numbered 12, after V lost 0 bases and J lost 2 bases. The CDR3 loop spans 19 amino acids. Germline V lookup: CDR1 DFQATT, CDR2 SNEGSKA (reference sequence). CDR3 DNA: TGCAGTGCTAGAGATCGTATACTAGCGGGGGGGAATAAACAAGAGACCCAGTACTTC. Amino acids: CSARDRILAGGNKQETQYF.

This clonotype was detected a few times. This chain joins TRBV18 and TRBJ2-7, with a tentative D call TRBD2 (5 bases). Germline CDR1 reads KGHSH; CDR2 reads LQKENI. V lost 1 base and J lost 6, with 10 bases in between. The CDR3 is 13 amino acids. CDR3 in DNA: TGTGCCAGCTCACCACGAGCGGACGCCGAGCAGTACTTC. This translates into CASSPRADAEQYF.

The chain joins TRBV5-8 to TRBJ1-5; D remains unclear. The CDR3 extends over 17 amino acids. V lost 0 bases and J lost 2, with 15 bases in between. Germline V CDR1 and CDR2: SGHTS, YDEGEE. CDR3 amino acids: CASSLVRQANGNQPQHF. In nucleotides, the CDR3 is TGTGCCAGCAGCTTGGTGAGGCAGGCCAACGGCAATCAGCCCCAGCATTTT.

This clonotype was detected a few times. V gene TRBV5-6 combines with J gene TRBJ2-3; TRBD1 or TRBD2 may be the D gene (5 bases each). Looked up from germline, CDR1 is SGHDT and CDR2 is YYEEEE. Trimming removed 1 base from V and 8 bases from J, with 14 bases in between. This CDR3 is 14 amino acids long. CDR3 sequence reads: CASSLTGAAGTQYF. The CDR3 region has the DNA TGTGCCAGCAGCTTGACAGGCGCGGCGGGTACGCAGTATTTT. Filled out from reference TRBV5-6 and TRBJ2-3, the complete variable domain reads DAGVTQSPTHLIKTRGQQVTLRCSPKSGHDTVSWYQQALGQGPQFIFQYYEEEERQRGNFPDRFSGHQFPNYSSELNVNALLLGDSALYLCASSLTGAAGTQYFGPGTRLTVL.

This chain joins TRBV4-1 and TRBJ2-5; 8 bases map to TRBD2. With 0 bases clipped from V and 2 bases from J, the junction kept 8 bases outside the gene matches. This CDR3 is 17 amino acids long. Per the germline V gene, CDR1 is MGHRA and CDR2 is YSYEKL. The CDR3 loop reads CASSQDPPAGVQETQYF. The CDR3 coding sequence is TGCGCCAGCAGCCAAGATCCCCCAGCGGGGGTTCAAGAGACCCAGTACTTC.